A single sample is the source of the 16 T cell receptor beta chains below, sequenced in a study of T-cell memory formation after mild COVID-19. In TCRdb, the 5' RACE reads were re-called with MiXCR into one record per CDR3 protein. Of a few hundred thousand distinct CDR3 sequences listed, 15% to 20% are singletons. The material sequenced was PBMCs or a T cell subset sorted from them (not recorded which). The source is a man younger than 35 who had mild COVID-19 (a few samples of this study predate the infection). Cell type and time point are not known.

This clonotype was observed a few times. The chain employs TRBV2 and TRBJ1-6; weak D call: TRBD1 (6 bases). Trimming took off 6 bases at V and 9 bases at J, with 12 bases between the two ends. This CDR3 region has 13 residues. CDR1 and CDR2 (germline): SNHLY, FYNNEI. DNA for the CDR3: TGTGCCAGCAGCCGGCAGGGGCCTTCACCCCTCCACTTT. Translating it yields CASSRQGPSPLHF.

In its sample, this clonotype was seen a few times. The CDR3 sequence: CASSLGQGFADTQYF. The CDR3 DNA sequence: TGCGCCAGCAGCCTCGGACAGGGCTTTGCAGATACGCAGTATTTT. The J gene is TRBJ2-3, the V gene TRBV5-1, with 8 bases that match TRBD1. The CDR3 length is 15 residues. CDR1 is SGHRS and CDR2 is YFSETQ in the germline V gene. The junction had 8 bases not matched to a gene; V was cut back by 4 bases and J by 4 bases.

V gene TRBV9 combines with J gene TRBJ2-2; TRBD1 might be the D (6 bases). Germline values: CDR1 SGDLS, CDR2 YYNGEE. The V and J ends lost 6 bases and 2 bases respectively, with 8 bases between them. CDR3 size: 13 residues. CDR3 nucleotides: TGTGCCAGCAAGGGGGTCAACACCGGGGAGCTGTTTTTT. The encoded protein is CASKGVNTGELFF.

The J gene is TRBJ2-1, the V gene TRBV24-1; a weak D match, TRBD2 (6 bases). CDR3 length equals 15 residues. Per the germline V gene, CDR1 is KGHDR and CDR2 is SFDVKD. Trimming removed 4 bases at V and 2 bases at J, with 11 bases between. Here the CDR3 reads CATSERLATYNEQFF. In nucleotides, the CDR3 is TGTGCCACCAGTGAACGGCTAGCGACCTACAATGAGCAGTTCTTC.

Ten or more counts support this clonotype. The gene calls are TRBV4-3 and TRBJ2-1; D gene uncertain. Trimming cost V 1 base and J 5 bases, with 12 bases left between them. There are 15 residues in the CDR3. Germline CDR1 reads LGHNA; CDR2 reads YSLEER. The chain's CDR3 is CASSQGARINNEQFF. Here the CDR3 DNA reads TGCGCCAGCAGCCAAGGGGCCAGGATTAACAATGAGCAGTTCTTC.

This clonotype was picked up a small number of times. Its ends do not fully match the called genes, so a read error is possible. CDR3 nucleotides: TGTGCCAGCAGTTTAGGTAGGGTGAACTTT. Residues: CASSLGRVNF. The rearrangement links TRBV12-3 or TRBV12-4 to TRBJ1-1; D ambiguous. The CDR3 has 10 residues.

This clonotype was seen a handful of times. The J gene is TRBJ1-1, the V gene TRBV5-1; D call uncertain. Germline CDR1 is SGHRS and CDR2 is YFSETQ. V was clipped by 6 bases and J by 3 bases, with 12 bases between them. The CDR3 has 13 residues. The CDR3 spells CASKERVDTEAFF. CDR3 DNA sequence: TGCGCCAGCAAGGAGCGTGTGGACACTGAAGCTTTCTTT.

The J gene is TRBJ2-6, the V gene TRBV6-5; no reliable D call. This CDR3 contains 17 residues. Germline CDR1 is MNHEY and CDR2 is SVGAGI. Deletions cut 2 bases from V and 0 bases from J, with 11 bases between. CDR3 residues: CASSYDANLSGANVLTF. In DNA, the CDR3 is TGTGCCAGCAGTTACGACGCCAACCTCTCTGGGGCCAACGTCCTGACTTTC.

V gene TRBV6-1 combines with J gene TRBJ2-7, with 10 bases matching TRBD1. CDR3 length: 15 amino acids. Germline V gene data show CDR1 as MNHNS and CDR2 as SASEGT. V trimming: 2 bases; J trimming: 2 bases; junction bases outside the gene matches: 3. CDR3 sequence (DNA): TGTGCCAGCAGTGAAAGGGGGACAGGGGCCTACGAGCAGTACTTC. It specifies CASSERGTGAYEQYF.

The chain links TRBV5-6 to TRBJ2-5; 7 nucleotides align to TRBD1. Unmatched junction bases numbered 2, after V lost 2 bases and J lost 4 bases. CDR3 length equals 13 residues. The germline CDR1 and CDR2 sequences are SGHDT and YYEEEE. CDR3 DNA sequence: TGTGCCAGCAGCTTCGACAGGGTAGAGACCCAGTACTTC. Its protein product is CASSFDRVETQYF.

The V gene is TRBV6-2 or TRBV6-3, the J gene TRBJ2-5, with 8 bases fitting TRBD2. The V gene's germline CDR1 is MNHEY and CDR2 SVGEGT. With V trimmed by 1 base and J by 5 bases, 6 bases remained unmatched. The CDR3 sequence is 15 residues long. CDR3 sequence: CASSYWVAGNETQYF. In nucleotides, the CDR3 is TGTGCCAGCAGTTACTGGGTAGCGGGGAATGAGACCCAGTACTTC.

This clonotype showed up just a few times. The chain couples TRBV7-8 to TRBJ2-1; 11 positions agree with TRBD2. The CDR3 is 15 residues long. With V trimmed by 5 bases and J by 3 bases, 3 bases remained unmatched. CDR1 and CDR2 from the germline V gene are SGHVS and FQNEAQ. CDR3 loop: CASSHTSGGYNEQFF. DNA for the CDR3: TGTGCCAGCAGCCACACTAGCGGGGGCTACAATGAGCAGTTCTTC. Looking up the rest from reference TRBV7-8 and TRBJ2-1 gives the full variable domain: GAGVSQSPRYKVAKRGQDVALRCDPISGHVSLFWYQQALGQGPEFLTYFQNEAQLDKSGLPSDRFFAERPEGSVSTLKIQRTQQEDSAVYLCASSHTSGGYNEQFFGPGTRLTVL.

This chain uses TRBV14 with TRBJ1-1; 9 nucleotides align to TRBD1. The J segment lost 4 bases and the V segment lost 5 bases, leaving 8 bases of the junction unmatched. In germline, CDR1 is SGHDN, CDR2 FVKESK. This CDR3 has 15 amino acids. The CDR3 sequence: CASSSQGAQSTEAFF. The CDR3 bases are TGTGCCAGCAGCTCACAGGGGGCGCAGAGCACTGAAGCTTTCTTT.

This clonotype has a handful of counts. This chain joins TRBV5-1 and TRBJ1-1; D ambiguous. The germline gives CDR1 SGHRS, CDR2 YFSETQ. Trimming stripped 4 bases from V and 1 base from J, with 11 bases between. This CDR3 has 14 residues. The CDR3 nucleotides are TGCGCCAGCAGCCCTACCCCTAGGAACACTGAAGCTTTCTTT. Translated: CASSPTPRNTEAFF.

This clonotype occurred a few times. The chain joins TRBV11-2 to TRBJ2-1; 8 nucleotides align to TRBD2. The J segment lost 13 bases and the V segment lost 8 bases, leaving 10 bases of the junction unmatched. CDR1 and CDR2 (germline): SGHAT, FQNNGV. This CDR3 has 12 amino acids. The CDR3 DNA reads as TGTGCCAGCTCACCCGGGGGGGCCGCCCAGTTCTTC. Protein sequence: CASSPGGAAQFF.

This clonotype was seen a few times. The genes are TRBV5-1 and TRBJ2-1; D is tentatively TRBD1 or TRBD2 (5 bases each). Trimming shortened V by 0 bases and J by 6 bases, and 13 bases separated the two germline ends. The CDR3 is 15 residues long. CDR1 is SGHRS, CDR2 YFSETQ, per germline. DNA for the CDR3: TGCGCCAGCAGCTTGGCCGGCAGGGAGATCAATGAGCAGTTCTTC. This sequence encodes CASSLAGREINEQFF.